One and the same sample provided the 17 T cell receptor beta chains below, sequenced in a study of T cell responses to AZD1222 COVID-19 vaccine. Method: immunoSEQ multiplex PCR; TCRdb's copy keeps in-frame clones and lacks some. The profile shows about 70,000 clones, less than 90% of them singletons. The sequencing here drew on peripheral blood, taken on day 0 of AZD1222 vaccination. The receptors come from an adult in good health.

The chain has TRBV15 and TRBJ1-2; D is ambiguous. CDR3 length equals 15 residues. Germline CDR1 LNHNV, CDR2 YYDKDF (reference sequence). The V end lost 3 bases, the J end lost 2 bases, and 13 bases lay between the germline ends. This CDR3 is CATSRQTGLNYGYTF. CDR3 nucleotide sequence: TGTGCCACCAGCAGGCAGACCGGACTAAACTATGGCTACACCTTC.

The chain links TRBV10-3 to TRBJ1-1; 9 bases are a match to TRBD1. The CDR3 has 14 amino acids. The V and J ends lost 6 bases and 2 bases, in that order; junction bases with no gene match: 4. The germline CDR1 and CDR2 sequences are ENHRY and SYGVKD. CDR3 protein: CAIRGQGDNTEAFF. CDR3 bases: TGTGCCATCAGGGGACAGGGCGATAACACTGAAGCTTTCTTT.

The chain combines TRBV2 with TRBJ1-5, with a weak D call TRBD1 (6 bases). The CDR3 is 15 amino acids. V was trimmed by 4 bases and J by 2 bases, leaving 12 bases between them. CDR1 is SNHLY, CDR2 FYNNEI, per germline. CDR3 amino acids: CASSAVNRGNQPQHF. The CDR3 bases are TGTGCCAGCAGTGCAGTTAACAGGGGCAATCAGCCCCAGCATTTT.

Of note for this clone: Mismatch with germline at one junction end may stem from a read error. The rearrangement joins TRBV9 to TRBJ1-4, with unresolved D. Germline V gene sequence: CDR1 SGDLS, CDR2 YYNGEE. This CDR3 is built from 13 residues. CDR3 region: CASSATTRANLCF. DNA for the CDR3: TGTGCCAGCAGCGCAACCACACGGGCCAACTTGTGTTTT.

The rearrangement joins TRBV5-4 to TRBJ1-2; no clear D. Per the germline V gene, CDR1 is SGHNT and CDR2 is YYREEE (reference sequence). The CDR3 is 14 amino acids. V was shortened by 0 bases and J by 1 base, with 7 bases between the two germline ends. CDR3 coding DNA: TGTGCCAGCAGCTTGGTCAATAATAACTATGGCTACACCTTC. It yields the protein CASSLVNNNYGYTF.

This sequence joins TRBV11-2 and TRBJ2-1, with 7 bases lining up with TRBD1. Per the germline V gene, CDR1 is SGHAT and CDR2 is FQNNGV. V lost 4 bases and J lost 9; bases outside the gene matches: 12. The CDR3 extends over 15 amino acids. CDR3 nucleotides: TGTGCCAGCAGCTACGGACAGGTCACCATTTCTGAGCAGTTCTTC. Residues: CASSYGQVTISEQFF.

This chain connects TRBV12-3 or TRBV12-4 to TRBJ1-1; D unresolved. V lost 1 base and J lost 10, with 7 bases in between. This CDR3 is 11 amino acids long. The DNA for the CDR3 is TGTGCCAGCAGTTTAGGTACGGGAGCTTTCTTT. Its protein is CASSLGTGAFF.

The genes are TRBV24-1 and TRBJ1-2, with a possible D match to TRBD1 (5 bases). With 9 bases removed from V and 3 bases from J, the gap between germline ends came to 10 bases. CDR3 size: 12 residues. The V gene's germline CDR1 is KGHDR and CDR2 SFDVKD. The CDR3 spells CATADTDYGYTF. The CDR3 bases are TGTGCCACCGCGGACACCGACTATGGCTACACCTTC.

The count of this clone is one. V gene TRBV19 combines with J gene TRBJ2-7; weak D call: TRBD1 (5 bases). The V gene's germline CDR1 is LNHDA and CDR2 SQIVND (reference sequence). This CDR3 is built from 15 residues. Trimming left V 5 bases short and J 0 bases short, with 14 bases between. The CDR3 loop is CASSSASTASYEQYF. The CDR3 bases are TGTGCCAGTAGTTCCGCATCGACAGCCTCCTACGAGCAGTACTTC.

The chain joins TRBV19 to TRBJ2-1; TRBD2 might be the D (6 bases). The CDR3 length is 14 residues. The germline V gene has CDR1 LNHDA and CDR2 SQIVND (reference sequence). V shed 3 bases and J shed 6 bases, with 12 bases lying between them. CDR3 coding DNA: TGTGCCAGTAGTATTCTTGCCGGGGGCAATGAGCAGTTCTTC. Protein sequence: CASSILAGGNEQFF.

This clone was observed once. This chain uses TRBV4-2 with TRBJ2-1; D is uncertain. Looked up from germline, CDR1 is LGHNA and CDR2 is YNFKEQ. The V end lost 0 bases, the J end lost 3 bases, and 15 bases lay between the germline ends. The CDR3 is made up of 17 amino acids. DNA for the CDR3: TGTGCCAGCAGCCAAGATCTGTCAGTAGGTAGCTACAATGAGCAGTTCTTC. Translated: CASSQDLSVGSYNEQFF.

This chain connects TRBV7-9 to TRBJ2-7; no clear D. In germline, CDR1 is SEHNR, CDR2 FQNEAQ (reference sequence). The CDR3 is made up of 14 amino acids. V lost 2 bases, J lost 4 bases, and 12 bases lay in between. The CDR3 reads CASSLTQIPYEQYF. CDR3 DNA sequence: TGTGCCAGCAGCTTAACCCAGATCCCGTACGAGCAGTACTTC.

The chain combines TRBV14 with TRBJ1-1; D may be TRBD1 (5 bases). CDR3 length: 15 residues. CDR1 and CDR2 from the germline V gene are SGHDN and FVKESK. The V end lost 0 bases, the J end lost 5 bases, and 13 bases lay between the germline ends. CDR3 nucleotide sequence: TGTGCCAGCAGCCAAGAATGGGGGGTGGGGACTGAAGCTTTCTTT. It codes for CASSQEWGVGTEAFF.

Written as DNA, the CDR3 is TGTGCCAGCAGCCAAGTGGGACAGAGCTCTGGAAACACCATATATTTT. Encoded protein: CASSQVGQSSGNTIYF. The rearrangement links TRBV3-1 (or the pseudogene TRBV3-2) to TRBJ1-3; 7 bases line up with TRBD1. V dropped 1 base and J dropped 0; count of bases not matched to a gene: 3. Germline V gene sequence: CDR1 LGHDT, CDR2 YNNKEL (reference sequence). The CDR3 consists of 16 residues.

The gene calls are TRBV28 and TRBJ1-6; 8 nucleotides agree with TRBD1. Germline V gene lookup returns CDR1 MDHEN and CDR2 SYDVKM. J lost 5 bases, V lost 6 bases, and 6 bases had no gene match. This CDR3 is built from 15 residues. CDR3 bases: TGTGCCAGCAGGCTTCAGGGGGCAAATAATTCACCCCTCCACTTT. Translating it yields CASRLQGANNSPLHF.

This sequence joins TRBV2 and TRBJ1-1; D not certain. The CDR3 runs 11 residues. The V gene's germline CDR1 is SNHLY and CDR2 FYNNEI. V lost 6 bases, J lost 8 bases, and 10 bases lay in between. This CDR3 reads CASSAHHEAFF. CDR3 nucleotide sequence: TGTGCCAGCAGCGCGCACCACGAAGCTTTCTTT.

The DNA of the CDR3 is TGTGCCAGCATGGGGGGACAGGCTCAAGAGACCCAGTACTTC. Translating gives CASMGGQAQETQYF. This rearrangement joins TRBV6-5 to TRBJ2-5; 8 bases align to TRBD1. Germline V gene lookup returns CDR1 MNHEY and CDR2 SVGAGI. V lost 7 bases to trimming and J lost 2 bases; unmatched junction nucleotides: 6. The CDR3 loop spans 14 amino acids.